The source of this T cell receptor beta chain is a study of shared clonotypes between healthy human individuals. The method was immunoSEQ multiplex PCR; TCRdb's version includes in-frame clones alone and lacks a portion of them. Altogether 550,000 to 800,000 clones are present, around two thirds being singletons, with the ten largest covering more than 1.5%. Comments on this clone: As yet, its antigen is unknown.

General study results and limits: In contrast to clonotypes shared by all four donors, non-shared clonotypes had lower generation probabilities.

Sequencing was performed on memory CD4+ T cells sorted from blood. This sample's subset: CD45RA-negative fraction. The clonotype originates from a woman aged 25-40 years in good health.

CDR3: CASPFQRNTEAFF. CDR3 nucleotide sequence: TGTGCCAGCCCGTTTCAACGGAACACTGAAGCTTTCTTT. This chain uses TRBV2 with TRBJ1-1; D unclear. This CDR3 has 13 residues. CDR1 and CDR2 from the germline V gene are SNHLY and FYNNEI. V lost 8 bases to trimming and J lost 1 base, with 11 bases between them. Full variable domain (missing parts from reference TRBV2 and TRBJ1-1): EPEVTQTPSHQVTQMGQEVILRCVPISNHLYFYWYRQILGQKVEFLVSFYNNEISEKSEIFDDQFSVERPDGSNFTLKIRSTKLEDSAMYFCASPFQRNTEAFFGQGTRLTVV.